This TCR beta chain was retrieved from a study of cytomegalovirus exposure and HLA in healthy donors. Profiling relied on immunoSEQ multiplex PCR, and the TCRdb table lists in-frame clones only, not all of them. Here the sample spans some 220,000 clones, over 80% being singletons. The ends lost 2 bases at V and 2 bases at J; junction bases unmatched: 14. The CDR3 has 18 amino acids. The germline V gene has CDR1 SGHNT and CDR2 YYREEE (reference sequence). The chain uses TRBV5-4 and TRBJ2-3, with 7 bases lining up with TRBD2. This TCR derives from a woman younger than 35 in good health and CMV-seronegative. Sequenced: PBMCs. Here the CDR3 DNA reads TGTGCCAGCAGCTTTCTTATGCGGGTTAGCGGGTTCACAGATACGCAGTATTTT. It specifies CASSFLMRVSGFTDTQYF. Full variable domain (rest looked up from reference TRBV5-4 and TRBJ2-3): ETGVTQSPTHLIKTRGQQVTLRCSSQSGHNTVSWYQQALGQGPQFIFQYYREEENGRGNFPPRFSGLQFPNYSSELNVNALELDDSALYLCASSFLMRVSGFTDTQYFGPGTRLTVL.